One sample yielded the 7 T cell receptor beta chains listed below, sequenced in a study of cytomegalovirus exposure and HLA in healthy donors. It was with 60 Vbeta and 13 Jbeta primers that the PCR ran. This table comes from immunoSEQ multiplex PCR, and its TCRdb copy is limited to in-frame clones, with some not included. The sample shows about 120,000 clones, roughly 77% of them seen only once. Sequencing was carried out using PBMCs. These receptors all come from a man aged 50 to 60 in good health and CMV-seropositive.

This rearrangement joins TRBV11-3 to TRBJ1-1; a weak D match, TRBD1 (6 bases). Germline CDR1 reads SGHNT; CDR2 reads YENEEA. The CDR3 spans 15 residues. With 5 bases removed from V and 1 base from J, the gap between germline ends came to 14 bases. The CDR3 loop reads CASSPGGPENTEAFF. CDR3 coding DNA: TGTGCCAGCAGCCCCGGGGGGCCGGAGAACACTGAAGCTTTCTTT.

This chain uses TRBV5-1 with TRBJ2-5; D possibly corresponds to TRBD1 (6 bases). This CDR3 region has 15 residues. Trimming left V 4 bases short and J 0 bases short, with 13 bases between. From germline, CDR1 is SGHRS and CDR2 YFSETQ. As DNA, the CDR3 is TGCGCCAGCAGCGCTGGACAGAGGTACCAAGAGACCCAGTACTTC. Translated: CASSAGQRYQETQYF.

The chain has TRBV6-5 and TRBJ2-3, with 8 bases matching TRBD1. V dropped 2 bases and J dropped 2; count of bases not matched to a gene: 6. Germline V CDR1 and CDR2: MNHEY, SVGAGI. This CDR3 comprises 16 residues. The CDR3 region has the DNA TGTGCCAGCAGTTACGGGAAGGGACAGGCCACAGATACGCAGTATTTT. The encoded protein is CASSYGKGQATDTQYF.

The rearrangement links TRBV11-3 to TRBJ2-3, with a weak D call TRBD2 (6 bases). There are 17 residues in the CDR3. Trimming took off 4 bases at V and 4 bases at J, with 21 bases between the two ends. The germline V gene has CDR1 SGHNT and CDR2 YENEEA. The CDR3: CASSSGTLRGSPDTQYF. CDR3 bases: TGTGCCAGCAGCTCCGGGACTCTAAGAGGTTCACCAGATACGCAGTATTTT.

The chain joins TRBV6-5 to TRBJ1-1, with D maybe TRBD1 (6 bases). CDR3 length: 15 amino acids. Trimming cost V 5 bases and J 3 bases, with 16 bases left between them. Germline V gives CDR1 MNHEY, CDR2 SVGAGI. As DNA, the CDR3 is TGTGCCAGCAGTCACTACCGGGACAAAGACACTGAAGCTTTCTTT. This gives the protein CASSHYRDKDTEAFF.

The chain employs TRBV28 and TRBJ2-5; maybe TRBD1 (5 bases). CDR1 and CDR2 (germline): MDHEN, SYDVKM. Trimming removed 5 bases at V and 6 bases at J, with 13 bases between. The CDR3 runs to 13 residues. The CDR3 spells CASSSQGFQTQYF. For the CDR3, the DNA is TGTGCCAGCAGTAGTCAGGGCTTCCAGACCCAGTACTTC.

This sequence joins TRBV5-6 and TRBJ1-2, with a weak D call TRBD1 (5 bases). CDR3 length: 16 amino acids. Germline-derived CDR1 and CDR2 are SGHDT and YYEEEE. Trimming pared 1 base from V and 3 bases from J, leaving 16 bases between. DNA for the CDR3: TGTGCCAGCAGCTTGTTAAGCGGGGGGAGGCACTATGGCTACACCTTC. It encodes CASSLLSGGRHYGYTF.